A single sample gave rise to the 25 T cell receptor beta chains below, sequenced in a study of cytomegalovirus exposure and HLA in healthy donors. The primer mix had 60 Vbeta and 13 Jbeta primers. TCRdb keeps only in-frame clones here, not all; method: immunoSEQ multiplex PCR. The sample has 95,000 to 150,000 clones, about 79% seen once. Sequencing input: PBMCs. These receptors were taken from a woman in her fifties or sixties in good health and CMV-seronegative.

V is TRBV29-1 and J is TRBJ2-7; D is perhaps TRBD2 (5 bases). There are 13 residues in the CDR3. Between the trimmed V and J ends, which lost 7 bases and 1 base, there was a span of 14 bases. The germline CDR1 and CDR2 sequences are SQVTM and ANQGSEA. CDR3 nucleotide sequence: TGCAGCGGGAGGACTGCGGAATCCTACGAGCAGTACTTC. This gives the protein CSGRTAESYEQYF.

V usage is TRBV7-9 and J usage is TRBJ2-1; tentative D call: TRBD1 (5 bases). CDR1 and CDR2 (germline): SEHNR, FQNEAQ (reference sequence). The length of the CDR3 is 16 residues. V lost 1 base and J 2 bases, leaving 12 bases between the germline ends. DNA of the CDR3: TGTGCCAGCAGCTTAGACCAGGGTGGGCCCTACAATGAGCAGTTCTTC. It yields the protein CASSLDQGGPYNEQFF.

This chain joins TRBV7-9 and TRBJ2-7; 11 bases align to TRBD2. Germline values: CDR1 SEHNR, CDR2 FQNEAQ (reference sequence). There are 15 residues in the CDR3. V lost 7 bases and J lost 6; bases outside the gene matches: 11. The CDR3 is CASTPRGLAVFEQYF. CDR3 DNA sequence: TGTGCCAGCACCCCCCGGGGACTAGCGGTTTTCGAGCAGTACTTC.

This chain joins TRBV10-3 and TRBJ2-3, with TRBD2 matching 14 bases. This CDR3 region has 15 residues. Trimming at V came to 10 bases and at J to 1 base, leaving 4 bases not matched to a gene. Germline assignment: CDR1 ENHRY and CDR2 SYGVKD. The CDR3 spells CATGLAGVGTDTQYF. The CDR3 DNA reads as TGTGCCACGGGACTAGCGGGAGTTGGCACAGATACGCAGTATTTT.

The chain employs TRBV29-1 and TRBJ1-2; 12 bases agree with TRBD1. After removal of 6 bases from V and 8 bases from J, the junction contained 10 bases not matched to a gene. The CDR3 is 14 residues long. CDR1 is SQVTM and CDR2 is ANQGSEA in the germline V gene. The CDR3 region has the DNA TGCAGCGTCTTTACCGGGACAGGGGGCGACGGCTACACCTTC. Protein: CSVFTGTGGDGYTF.

The gene calls are TRBV19 and TRBJ1-2, with 9 bases fitting TRBD1. Germline V lookup: CDR1 LNHDA, CDR2 SQIVND (reference sequence). The CDR3 contains 13 residues. V lost 7 bases to trimming and J lost 7 bases; unmatched junction nucleotides: 7. CDR3 nucleotides: TGTGCCAGTATAGGGACAGGGTTCTCTGGCTACACCTTC. Amino acid sequence: CASIGTGFSGYTF. The complete variable domain, with remaining parts taken from reference TRBV19 and TRBJ1-2, reads DGGITQSPKYLFRKEGQNVTLSCEQNLNHDAMYWYRQDPGQGLRLIYYSQIVNDFQKGDIAEGYSVSREKKESFPLTVTSAQKNPTAFYLCASIGTGFSGYTFGSGTRLTVV.

CDR3 DNA: TGCGCCAGCAGCTTGGCCGGGGTAAAGGACGAGCAGTACTTC. It codes for CASSLAGVKDEQYF. The J gene is TRBJ2-7, the V gene TRBV5-1; TRBD2 is a possible D gene (5 bases). Looked up from germline, CDR1 is SGHRS and CDR2 is YFSETQ. The V gene lost 0 bases and the J gene lost 5 bases, with 12 bases spanning the gap. This CDR3 region has 14 residues.

This chain joins TRBV5-6 and TRBJ2-7; D may be TRBD2 (6 bases). This CDR3 region has 13 residues. Deletions cut 1 base from V and 7 bases from J, with 12 bases between. Germline values: CDR1 SGHDT, CDR2 YYEEEE. CDR3 coding DNA: TGTGCCAGCAGCTTGATCGGGGGTTGGGAGCAGTACTTC. This gives the protein CASSLIGGWEQYF. Full variable domain (missing parts from reference TRBV5-6 and TRBJ2-7): DAGVTQSPTHLIKTRGQQVTLRCSPKSGHDTVSWYQQALGQGPQFIFQYYEEEERQRGNFPDRFSGHQFPNYSSELNVNALLLGDSALYLCASSLIGGWEQYFGPGTRLTVT.

J is TRBJ1-3 and V is TRBV11-2; tentatively, D is TRBD1 (5 bases). V was trimmed by 1 base and J by 0 bases, leaving 13 bases between them. Per germline, CDR1 SGHAT and CDR2 FQNNGV. This CDR3 spans 17 amino acids. The CDR3 is CASSLVAGPSSGNTIYF. Written as DNA, the CDR3 is TGTGCCAGCAGCTTAGTGGCGGGGCCGAGCTCTGGAAACACCATATATTTT. The full variable domain, completed using reference TRBV11-2 and TRBJ1-3, is EAGVAQSPRYKIIEKRQSVAFWCNPISGHATLYWYQQILGQGPKLLIQFQNNGVVDDSQLPKDRFSAERLKGVDSTLKIQPAKLEDSAVYLCASSLVAGPSSGNTIYFGEGSWLTVV.

Worth noting for this clone: The identical CDR3 is also encoded by other nucleotide sequences in the sample. In DNA, the CDR3 is TGTGCCAGCAGCTTGGCAGGGGGCAGGGGCTACACCTTC. This encodes CASSLAGGRGYTF. V and J are TRBV5-4 and TRBJ1-2, with TRBD1 matching 8 bases. The CDR3 covers 13 residues. The trim removed 0 bases at V and 8 bases at J, leaving 3 bases unmatched. Germline CDR1 reads SGHNT; CDR2 reads YYREEE (reference sequence).

This chain joins TRBV7-2 and TRBJ2-5; 10 nucleotides match TRBD2. Germline V gives CDR1 SGHTA, CDR2 FQGNSA. J lost 10 bases, V lost 1 base, and 6 bases had no gene match. This CDR3 comprises 14 residues. The CDR3 nucleotides read TGTGCCAGCAGCTTAGATACTAGCGGGATGGTCCAGTACTTC. It yields the protein CASSLDTSGMVQYF. Full variable domain (missing parts from reference TRBV7-2 and TRBJ2-5): GAGVSQSPSNKVTEKGKDVELRCDPISGHTALYWYRQSLGQGLEFLIYFQGNSAPDKSGLPSDRFSAERTGGSVSTLTIQRTQQEDSAVYLCASSLDTSGMVQYFGPGTRLLVL.

This clone was observed a handful of times. The chain has TRBV7-9 and TRBJ2-5, with D unresolved. Trimming took off 3 bases at V and 1 base at J, with 6 bases between the two ends. This CDR3 spans 13 amino acids. Germline V CDR1 and CDR2: SEHNR, FQNEAQ (reference sequence). The CDR3 region has the DNA TGTGCCAGCAGCTTCGAGCTCCAAGAGACCCAGTACTTC. Residues: CASSFELQETQYF.

This clone has more than one count but fewer than ten. This chain connects TRBV7-9 to TRBJ1-1; D uncertain. Germline CDR1 reads SEHNR; CDR2 reads FQNEAQ (reference sequence). The length of the CDR3 is 13 residues. With 3 bases removed from V and 7 bases from J, the gap between germline ends came to 12 bases. The CDR3, as DNA: TGTGCCAGCAGCTTCATAGAGATCTATGAAGCTTTCTTT. Translating it yields CASSFIEIYEAFF.

This clone was observed a handful of times. The junction differs from germline at one of its ends, possibly a read error. J is TRBJ1-3 and V is TRBV7-7; D remains ambiguous. CDR1 and CDR2 (germline): SSHAT, FNYEAQ (reference sequence). This CDR3 comprises 13 residues. The CDR3 loop is CASSPGSGNTIYF. The CDR3 DNA reads TGTGCTAGCAGCCCCGGTTCTGGAAACACCATATATTTT.

This CDR3 is CASSLVGQDNEQFF. CDR3 sequence (DNA): TGCGCCAGCAGCTTGGTGGGACAAGACAATGAGCAGTTCTTC. The rearrangement joins TRBV5-1 to TRBJ2-1, with a tentative D call TRBD1 (6 bases). The CDR3 spans 14 residues. Germline V gene sequence: CDR1 SGHRS, CDR2 YFSETQ. Trimming pared 0 bases from V and 5 bases from J, leaving 9 bases between.

A note on this clone: One junction end does not reproduce the germline sequence, and a read error may be involved. V usage is TRBV7-9 and J usage is TRBJ1-4; D ambiguous. Germline V gene lookup returns CDR1 SEHNR and CDR2 FQNEAQ (reference sequence). The CDR3 has 12 residues. CDR3 amino acids: CSSSLVDKKLFF. CDR3 nucleotides: TGTTCCAGCAGCTTAGTAGATAAAAAACTGTTTTTT.

V gene TRBV5-6 combines with J gene TRBJ2-7, with D unclear. CDR1 and CDR2 from the germline V gene are SGHDT and YYEEEE. The CDR3 consists of 15 residues. Trimming left V 5 bases short and J 2 bases short, with 17 bases between. CDR3 in amino acids: CASSSSRKDPYEQYF. CDR3 coding DNA: TGTGCCAGCAGTAGCAGTCGAAAGGATCCCTACGAGCAGTACTTC.

The chain links TRBV2 to TRBJ1-4; weak D call: TRBD1 (5 bases). Trimming took 6 bases from V and 14 from J, leaving 16 bases between them. CDR3 length equals 12 residues. Germline CDR1 SNHLY, CDR2 FYNNEI. Here the CDR3 reads CASRPIAGRLFF. In nucleotides, the CDR3 is TGTGCCAGCAGACCCATAGCGGGGCGGCTGTTTTTT.

The rearrangement joins TRBV4-2 to TRBJ1-2; 7 nucleotides line up with TRBD1. Germline trimming cut 0 bases from V and 2 bases from J; bases unmatched to any gene: 6. Germline CDR1 and CDR2: LGHNA and YNFKEQ. This CDR3 has 16 residues. In DNA, the CDR3 is TGTGCCAGCAGCCAAGACCCGGACAGGTGGAACTATGGCTACACCTTC. Residues: CASSQDPDRWNYGYTF.

The rearrangement joins TRBV11-3 to TRBJ2-1, with no clear D. The CDR3 runs 12 residues. The germline gives CDR1 SGHNT, CDR2 YENEEA. Trimming left V 4 bases short and J 9 bases short, with 10 bases between. In DNA, the CDR3 is TGTGCCAGCAGCTCGGGTGCGGTTGAGCAGTTCTTC. Encoded protein: CASSSGAVEQFF.

The genes are TRBV10-3 and TRBJ2-1, with a tentative D call TRBD2 (6 bases). This CDR3 is 13 amino acids long. Trimming removed 6 bases at V and 8 bases at J, with 14 bases between. Germline CDR1 is ENHRY and CDR2 is SYGVKD. The CDR3: CAISEAGRDEQFF. The CDR3 region has the DNA TGTGCCATCAGCGAGGCGGGGAGAGATGAGCAGTTCTTC.

The chain has TRBV9 and TRBJ1-1; TRBD1 matches at 7 bases. Unmatched junction bases numbered 2, after V lost 7 bases and J lost 2 bases. Germline V CDR1 and CDR2: SGDLS, YYNGEE. This CDR3 is 12 amino acids long. The CDR3 DNA reads as TGTGCCAGCGGGACAGATAACACTGAAGCTTTCTTT. Its translation: CASGTDNTEAFF.

The rearrangement links TRBV11-3 to TRBJ2-5; the match to TRBD2 covers 13 bases. Germline V gives CDR1 SGHNT, CDR2 YENEEA. Trimming took 4 bases from V and 5 from J; bases not matched to a gene: 4. The CDR3 extends over 15 amino acids. CDR3 protein: CASSSGLAGQETQYF. As DNA, the CDR3 is TGTGCCAGCAGCTCGGGACTAGCGGGACAGGAGACCCAGTACTTC.

The sample holds a few counts of this clone. CDR3 sequence reads: CASSLLQGESPLHF. Here the CDR3 DNA reads TGCGCCAGCAGCTTACTACAGGGGGAATCACCCCTCCACTTT. The chain is built from TRBV5-1 and TRBJ1-6, with 8 positions matching TRBD1. Germline-derived CDR1 and CDR2 are SGHRS and YFSETQ. Unmatched junction bases numbered 5, after V lost 2 bases and J lost 10 bases. This CDR3 comprises 14 residues.

The CDR3 DNA is TGTGCCAGCTCACCGGACATCTGGGGTGAAAAACTGTTTTTT. It specifies CASSPDIWGEKLFF. V usage is TRBV18 and J usage is TRBJ1-4; tentative D call: TRBD1 (5 bases). The V end was cut by 3 bases, the J end by 7 bases, with 12 bases between. The CDR3 totals 14 residues. Germline V gene sequence: CDR1 KGHSH, CDR2 LQKENI.